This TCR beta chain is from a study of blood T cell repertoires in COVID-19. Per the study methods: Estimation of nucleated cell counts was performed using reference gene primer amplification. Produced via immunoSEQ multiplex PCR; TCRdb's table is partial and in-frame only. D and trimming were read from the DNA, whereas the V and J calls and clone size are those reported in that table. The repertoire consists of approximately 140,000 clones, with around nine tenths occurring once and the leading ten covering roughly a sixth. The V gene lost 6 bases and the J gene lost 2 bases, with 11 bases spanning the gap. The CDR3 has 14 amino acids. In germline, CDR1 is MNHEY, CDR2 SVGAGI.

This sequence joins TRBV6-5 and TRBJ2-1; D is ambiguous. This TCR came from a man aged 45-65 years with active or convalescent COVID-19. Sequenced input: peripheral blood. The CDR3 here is CASRESLTYNEQFF. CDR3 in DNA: TGTGCCAGCAGGGAGAGCCTAACCTACAATGAGCAGTTCTTC.